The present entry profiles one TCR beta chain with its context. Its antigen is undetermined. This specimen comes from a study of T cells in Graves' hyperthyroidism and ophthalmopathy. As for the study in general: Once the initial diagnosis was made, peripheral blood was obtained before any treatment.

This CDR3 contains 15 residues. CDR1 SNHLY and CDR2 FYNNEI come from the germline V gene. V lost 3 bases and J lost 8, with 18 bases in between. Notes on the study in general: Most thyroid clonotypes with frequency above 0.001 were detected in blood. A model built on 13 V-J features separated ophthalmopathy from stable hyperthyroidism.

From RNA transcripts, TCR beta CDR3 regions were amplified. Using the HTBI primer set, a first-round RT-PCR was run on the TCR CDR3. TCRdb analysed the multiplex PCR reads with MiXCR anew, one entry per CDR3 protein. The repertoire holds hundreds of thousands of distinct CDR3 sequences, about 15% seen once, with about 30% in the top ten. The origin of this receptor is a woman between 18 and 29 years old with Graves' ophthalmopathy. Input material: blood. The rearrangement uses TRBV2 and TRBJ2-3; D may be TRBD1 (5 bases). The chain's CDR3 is CASSDEIRSQGTQYF. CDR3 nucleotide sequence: TGTGCCAGCAGTGACGAGATCCGAAGTCAGGGTACGCAGTATTTT.